Each of the 18 T cell receptor beta chains below was sequenced from the same sample in a study of shared clonotypes between healthy human individuals. The table came from immunoSEQ multiplex PCR; TCRdb's copy has only in-frame clones and leaves some out. Of about 380,000 clones listed, about 96% were seen once; the top ten hold approximately 0.32%. The sample comprised memory CD8+ T cells sorted from blood. Noted subset: CD45RO+ cells pooled with CCR7-negative TemRA cells. The receptors here all came from a man aged 25 to 45 in good health.

The sample holds a few counts of this clone. This chain connects TRBV6-5 to TRBJ2-2; possible D gene TRBD2, 6 bases. V was pared by 0 bases and J by 5 bases, with 10 bases between. Germline CDR1 reads MNHEY; CDR2 reads SVGAGI. The CDR3 consists of 15 residues. The CDR3 DNA is TGTGCCAGCAGTTACTCGTGGGGGGAGACCGGGGAGCTGTTTTTT. Its protein is CASSYSWGETGELFF.

The sample holds a few counts of this clone. Other DNA sequences of this sample code for an identical CDR3. The J gene is TRBJ2-7, the V gene TRBV6-5, with 11 bases identical to TRBD1. Germline lookup yields CDR1 MNHEY and CDR2 SVGAGI. J lost 3 bases, V lost 0 bases, and 1 base had no gene match. The CDR3 consists of 15 residues. In DNA form, the CDR3 reads TGTGCCAGCAGTTACTCCGGGACAGGGGGCTACGAGCAGTACTTC. It yields the protein CASSYSGTGGYEQYF.

DNA for the CDR3: TGCGCCAGCAGCCTAGGGGGCGCCTATGGCTACACCTTC. Amino acid sequence: CASSLGGAYGYTF. The V gene is TRBV5-1, the J gene TRBJ1-2; 7 nucleotides align to TRBD1. The ends lost 4 bases at V and 4 bases at J; junction bases unmatched: 4. CDR1 is SGHRS, CDR2 YFSETQ, per germline. This CDR3 is 13 amino acids long.

V gene TRBV6-5 combines with J gene TRBJ2-7; D ambiguous. Germline-derived CDR1 and CDR2 are MNHEY and SVGAGI. This CDR3 is built from 14 residues. Trimming removed 5 bases from V and 6 bases from J, with 17 bases in between. This CDR3 is CASSAILVRGEQYF. DNA for the CDR3: TGTGCCAGCAGTGCCATTTTGGTTCGAGGCGAGCAGTACTTC.

This sequence joins TRBV2 and TRBJ2-5; the D call may be TRBD1 or TRBD2 (5 bases each). CDR3 size: 11 residues. Trimming took off 9 bases at V and 2 bases at J, with 7 bases between the two ends. In germline, CDR1 is SNHLY, CDR2 FYNNEI. The CDR3 loop is CARGDQETQYF. DNA for the CDR3: TGTGCCAGGGGGGATCAAGAGACCCAGTACTTC. Full variable domain (outside the CDR3, taken from reference TRBV2 and TRBJ2-5): EPEVTQTPSHQVTQMGQEVILRCVPISNHLYFYWYRQILGQKVEFLVSFYNNEISEKSEIFDDQFSVERPDGSNFTLKIRSTKLEDSAMYFCARGDQETQYFGPGTRLLVL.

This sequence joins TRBV6-1 and TRBJ1-2; D remains ambiguous. The ends were cut back, 2 bases at V and 8 bases at J, with 15 bases in the middle. This CDR3 has 14 residues. CDR1 and CDR2 from the germline V gene are MNHNS and SASEGT. CDR3 amino acids: CASSEISVEEGYTF. In DNA, the CDR3 is TGTGCCAGCAGTGAAATTTCGGTTGAGGAAGGCTACACCTTC.

CDR3 nucleotides: TGCAGCGTCCAGCGGGAGACCCAGTACTTC. Translated: CSVQRETQYF. The rearrangement joins TRBV29-1 to TRBJ2-5; D perhaps matches TRBD2 (5 bases). The CDR3 is 10 residues long. Trimming left V 6 bases short and J 5 bases short, with 7 bases between. Germline loops: CDR1 SQVTM, CDR2 ANQGSEA.

V is TRBV6-5 and J is TRBJ2-1, with 7 bases matching TRBD2. The CDR3 loop spans 15 amino acids. The germline V gene has CDR1 MNHEY and CDR2 SVGAGI. The V segment lost 6 bases and the J segment 3 bases; nucleotides outside the gene matches: 8. The CDR3 DNA reads as TGTGCCAGCAGCCGCGGGACTAACTACTACAATGAGCAGTTCTTC. It specifies CASSRGTNYYNEQFF.

The chain uses TRBV15 and TRBJ1-2; D ambiguous. The CDR3 has 15 residues. V lost 0 bases, J lost 8 bases, and 16 bases lay in between. CDR1 and CDR2 from the germline V gene are LNHNV and YYDKDF (reference sequence). This chain's CDR3 is CATSRDQVSTGGYTF. The CDR3 coding sequence is TGTGCCACCAGCAGAGATCAAGTCTCGACGGGAGGCTACACCTTC.

V gene TRBV29-1 combines with J gene TRBJ2-1, with TRBD2 matching over 7 bases. The germline CDR1 and CDR2 sequences are SQVTM and ANQGSEA. There are 15 residues in the CDR3. After removal of 7 bases from V and 3 bases from J, the junction contained 12 bases not matched to a gene. The CDR3 bases are TGCAGCGCTACGCTTTCTCTAGCGGACTACAATGAGCAGTTCTTC. Protein: CSATLSLADYNEQFF.

CDR3 amino acids: CASSLYGNHEQYF. The CDR3 DNA follows: TGTGCCAGCAGCTTATATGGCAACCACGAGCAGTACTTC. J is TRBJ2-7 and V is TRBV7-3; D ambiguous. Per germline, CDR1 SGHTA and CDR2 FQGTGA. V was clipped by 2 bases and J by 5 bases, with 10 bases between them. The CDR3 spans 13 residues.

The chain combines TRBV28 with TRBJ2-7; D is uncertain. CDR1 and CDR2 (germline): MDHEN, SYDVKM. Trimming left V 2 bases short and J 2 bases short, with 7 bases between. CDR3 length: 13 residues. CDR3 bases: TGTGCCAGCAGTTTACCGGATACCTACGAGCAGTACTTC. It yields the protein CASSLPDTYEQYF.

The chain has TRBV29-1 and TRBJ1-1; weak D call: TRBD1 (6 bases). Trimming took off 7 bases at V and 7 bases at J, with 7 bases between the two ends. The CDR3 is made up of 9 amino acids. The V gene's germline CDR1 is SQVTM and CDR2 ANQGSEA. CDR3 DNA sequence: TGCAGCGGAGGGGGTGAAGCTTTCTTT. Translated, it gives CSGGGEAFF.

V usage is TRBV28 and J usage is TRBJ2-7, with 8 bases identical to TRBD1. The V gene end was trimmed by 6 bases and the J gene end by 6 bases; junction bases not matched to a gene: 13. Germline assignment: CDR1 MDHEN and CDR2 SYDVKM. This CDR3 comprises 15 residues. This chain's CDR3 is CASRLPGGPIGEQYF. For the CDR3, the DNA is TGTGCCAGCAGGCTTCCAGGGGGCCCCATCGGCGAGCAGTACTTC.

The chain is built from TRBV11-2 and TRBJ2-5; TRBD1 aligns across 8 bases. The CDR3 loop spans 16 amino acids. V trimming: 5 bases; J trimming: 5 bases; junction bases outside the gene matches: 13. CDR1 is SGHAT, CDR2 FQNNGV, per germline. Here the CDR3 reads CASSQGQGLVLETQYF. The CDR3 DNA reads TGTGCCAGCAGCCAAGGACAGGGTCTTGTGTTGGAGACCCAGTACTTC.

The V gene is TRBV2, the J gene TRBJ1-5; TRBD1 might be the D (5 bases). The V gene lost 5 bases and the J gene lost 6 bases, with 23 bases spanning the gap. CDR3 size: 17 residues. Germline V gene sequence: CDR1 SNHLY, CDR2 FYNNEI. CDR3: CASSSKGLYWGGQPQHF. In nucleotides, the CDR3 is TGTGCCAGCAGTTCAAAGGGCCTATACTGGGGGGGTCAGCCCCAGCATTTT.

The chain recombines TRBV27 with TRBJ2-7, with D perhaps matching TRBD1 (6 bases). V shed 3 bases and J shed 4 bases, with 19 bases lying between them. Germline V gives CDR1 MNHEY, CDR2 SMNVEV (reference sequence). The CDR3 covers 16 residues. In DNA, the CDR3 is TGTGCCAGCAGTTTCCTCGGACAGAGGGGGTTTTACGAGCAGTACTTC. Translation gives CASSFLGQRGFYEQYF.

This chain uses TRBV19 with TRBJ2-5; 11 nucleotides agree with TRBD1. CDR1 and CDR2 from the germline V gene are LNHDA and SQIVND (reference sequence). This CDR3 contains 16 residues. V was pared by 4 bases and J by 4 bases, with 8 bases of the junction left unmatched. CDR3 amino acids: CASSNPGQGAGETQYF. The CDR3 DNA sequence: TGTGCCAGTAGTAACCCCGGACAGGGGGCTGGAGAGACCCAGTACTTC.